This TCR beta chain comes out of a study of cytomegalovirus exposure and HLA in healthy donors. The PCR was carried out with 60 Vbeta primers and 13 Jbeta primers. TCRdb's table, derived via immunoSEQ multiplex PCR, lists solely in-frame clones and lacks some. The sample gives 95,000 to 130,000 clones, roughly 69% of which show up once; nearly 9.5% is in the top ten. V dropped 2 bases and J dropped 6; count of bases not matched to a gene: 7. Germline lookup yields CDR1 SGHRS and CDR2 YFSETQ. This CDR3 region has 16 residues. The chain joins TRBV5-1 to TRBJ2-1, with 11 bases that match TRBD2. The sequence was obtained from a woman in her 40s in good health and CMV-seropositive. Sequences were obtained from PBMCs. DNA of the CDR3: TGCGCCAGCAGCTTATCCGGGACTAGCGGAGCCAATGAGCAGTTCTTC. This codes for CASSLSGTSGANEQFF.